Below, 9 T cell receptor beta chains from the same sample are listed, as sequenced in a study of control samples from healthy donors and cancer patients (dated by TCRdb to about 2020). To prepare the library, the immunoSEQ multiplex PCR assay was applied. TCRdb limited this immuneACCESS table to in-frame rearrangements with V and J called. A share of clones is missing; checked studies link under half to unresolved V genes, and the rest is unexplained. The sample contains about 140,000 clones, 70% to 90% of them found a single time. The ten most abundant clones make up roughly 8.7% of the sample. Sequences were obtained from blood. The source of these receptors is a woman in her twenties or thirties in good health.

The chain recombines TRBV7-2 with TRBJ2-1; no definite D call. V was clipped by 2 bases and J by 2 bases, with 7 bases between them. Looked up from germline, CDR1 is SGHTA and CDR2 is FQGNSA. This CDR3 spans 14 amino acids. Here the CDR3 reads CASSLNGPYNEQFF. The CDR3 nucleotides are TGTGCCAGCAGCTTAAATGGGCCCTACAATGAGCAGTTCTTC.

CDR3 residues: CASSLLLRELFF. The DNA of the CDR3 is TGTGCCAGCAGCTTACTGTTACGGGAGCTGTTTTTT. The chain has TRBV7-8 and TRBJ2-2, with D hard to call. The CDR3 totals 12 residues. V was clipped by 2 bases and J by 9 bases, with 7 bases between them. Germline CDR1 is SGHVS and CDR2 is FQNEAQ.

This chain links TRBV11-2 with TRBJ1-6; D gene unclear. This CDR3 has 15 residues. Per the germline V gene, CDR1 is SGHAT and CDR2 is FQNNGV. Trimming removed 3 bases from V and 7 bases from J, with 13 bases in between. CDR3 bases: TGTGCCAGCAGCTTCAGAGGCATTTCGAATTCACCCCTCCACTTT. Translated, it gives CASSFRGISNSPLHF.

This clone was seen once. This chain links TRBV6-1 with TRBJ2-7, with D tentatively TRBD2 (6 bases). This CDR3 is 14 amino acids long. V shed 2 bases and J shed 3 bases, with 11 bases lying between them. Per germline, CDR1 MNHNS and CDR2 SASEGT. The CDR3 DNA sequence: TGTGCCAGCAGTGAATTGGAGGGAGACTACGAGCAGTACTTC. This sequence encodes CASSELEGDYEQYF.

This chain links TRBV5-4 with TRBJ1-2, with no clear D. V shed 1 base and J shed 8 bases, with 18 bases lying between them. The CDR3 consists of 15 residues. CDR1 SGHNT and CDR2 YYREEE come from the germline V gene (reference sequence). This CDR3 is CASSLRRSWGTGYTF. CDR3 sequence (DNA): TGTGCCAGCAGCTTGCGTCGTTCTTGGGGAACGGGCTACACCTTC.

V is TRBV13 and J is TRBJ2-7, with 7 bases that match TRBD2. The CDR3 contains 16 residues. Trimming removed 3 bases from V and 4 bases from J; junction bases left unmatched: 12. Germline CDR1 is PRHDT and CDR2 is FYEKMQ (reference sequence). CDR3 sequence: CASSLGNLAESYEQYF. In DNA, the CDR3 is TGTGCCAGCAGCTTGGGCAATCTAGCGGAGTCTTACGAGCAGTACTTC.

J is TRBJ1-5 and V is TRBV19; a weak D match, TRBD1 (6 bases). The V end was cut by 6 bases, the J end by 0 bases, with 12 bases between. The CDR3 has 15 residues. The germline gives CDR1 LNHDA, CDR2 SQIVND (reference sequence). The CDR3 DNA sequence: TGTGCCAGTAGCCCGGACAGTTATAGCAATCAGCCCCAGCATTTT. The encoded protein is CASSPDSYSNQPQHF.

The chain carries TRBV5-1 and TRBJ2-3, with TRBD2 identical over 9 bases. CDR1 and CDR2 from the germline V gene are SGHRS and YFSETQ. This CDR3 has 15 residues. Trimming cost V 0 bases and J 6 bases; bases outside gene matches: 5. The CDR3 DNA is TGCGCCAGCAGCTTGGGGCTAGCGGGAAAGGATACGCAGTATTTT. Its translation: CASSLGLAGKDTQYF.

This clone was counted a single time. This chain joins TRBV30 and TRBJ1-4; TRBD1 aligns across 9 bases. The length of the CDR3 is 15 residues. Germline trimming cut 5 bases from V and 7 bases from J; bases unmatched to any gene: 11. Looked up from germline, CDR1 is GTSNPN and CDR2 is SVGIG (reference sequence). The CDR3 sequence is CAWATPGTGTEKLFF. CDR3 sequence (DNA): TGTGCCTGGGCCACCCCCGGGACAGGGACTGAAAAACTGTTTTTT.